This T cell receptor beta chain was sequenced in a study of Graves' ophthalmopathy and Graves' hyperthyroidism. Background on the study: Peripheral blood collection took place at initial diagnosis, before any treatment. The study, taken as a whole, reports: Most expanded clonotypes in thyroid above 0.001 frequency also showed up in blood.

CDR3 size: 15 residues. The V gene's germline CDR1 is SGHTA and CDR2 FQGNSA. Each hyperthyroidism patient was newly diagnosed, with under 2 months' duration, and aged 18 to 65. Clinical symptoms, serum thyroxine, TRAb, thyroid ultrasound and orbital computed tomography formed the basis of diagnosis. TCR beta CDR3 amplification used RNA transcripts. Second-round multiplex PCR came after a first-round RT-PCR that employed HTBI primers. TCRdb ran MiXCR on the multiplex PCR reads and lists one entry per CDR3 protein. The repertoire holds 35,000 to 45,000 distinct CDR3 sequences, approximately 53% seen once, with roughly 24% in the top ten. A remark on this clonotype: Its antigen is unknown. Sequence at one end of the junction differs from germline and may be a read error.

The material sequenced was peripheral blood. This TCR came from an adult woman with stable Graves' hyperthyroidism. This chain uses TRBV7-2 with TRBJ2-5, with D possibly matching TRBD2 (7 bases). The CDR3 sequence is CATAQADGGRETQYF. CDR3 bases: TGCGCCACCGCTCAGGCAGACGGGGGGCGAGAGACCCAGTACTTC.